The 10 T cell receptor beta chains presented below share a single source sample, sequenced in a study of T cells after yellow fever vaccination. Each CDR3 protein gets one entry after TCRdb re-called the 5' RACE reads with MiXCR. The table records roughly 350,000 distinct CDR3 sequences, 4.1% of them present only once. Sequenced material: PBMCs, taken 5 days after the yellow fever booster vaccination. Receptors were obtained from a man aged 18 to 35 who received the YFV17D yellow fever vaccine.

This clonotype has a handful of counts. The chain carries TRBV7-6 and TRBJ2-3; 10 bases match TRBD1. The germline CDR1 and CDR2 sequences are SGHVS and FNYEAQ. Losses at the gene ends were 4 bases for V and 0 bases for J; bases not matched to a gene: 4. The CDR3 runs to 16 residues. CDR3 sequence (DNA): TGTGCCAGCAGCTCCGGACAGGGGGATAGCACAGATACGCAGTATTTT. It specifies CASSSGQGDSTDTQYF.

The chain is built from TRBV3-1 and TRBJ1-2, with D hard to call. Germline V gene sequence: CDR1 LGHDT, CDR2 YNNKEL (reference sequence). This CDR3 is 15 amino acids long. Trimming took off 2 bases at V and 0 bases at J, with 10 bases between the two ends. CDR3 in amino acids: CASSQIPASNYGYTF. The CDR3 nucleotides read TGTGCCAGCAGCCAAATACCGGCATCTAACTATGGCTACACCTTC.

The chain's CDR3 is CASSFRRTGDTDTQYF. The CDR3 nucleotides read TGCGCCAGCAGCTTTCGGAGGACAGGGGACACAGATACGCAGTATTTT. The chain joins TRBV5-1 to TRBJ2-3, with 9 nucleotides matching TRBD1. CDR1 is SGHRS and CDR2 is YFSETQ in the germline V gene. The ends lost 2 bases at V and 2 bases at J; junction bases unmatched: 6. The CDR3 covers 16 residues.

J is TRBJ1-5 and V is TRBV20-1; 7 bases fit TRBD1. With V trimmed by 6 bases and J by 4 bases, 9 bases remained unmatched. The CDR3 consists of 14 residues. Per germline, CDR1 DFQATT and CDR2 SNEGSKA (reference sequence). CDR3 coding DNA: TGCAGTGCGCGCCCGGGACAGATGAATCAGCCCCAGCATTTT. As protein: CSARPGQMNQPQHF.

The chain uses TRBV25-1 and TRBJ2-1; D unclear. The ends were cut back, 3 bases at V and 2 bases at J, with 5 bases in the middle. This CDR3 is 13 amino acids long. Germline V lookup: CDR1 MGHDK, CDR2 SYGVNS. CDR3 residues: CASSDRPYNEQFF. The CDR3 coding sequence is TGTGCCAGCAGTGATCGACCCTACAATGAGCAGTTCTTC.

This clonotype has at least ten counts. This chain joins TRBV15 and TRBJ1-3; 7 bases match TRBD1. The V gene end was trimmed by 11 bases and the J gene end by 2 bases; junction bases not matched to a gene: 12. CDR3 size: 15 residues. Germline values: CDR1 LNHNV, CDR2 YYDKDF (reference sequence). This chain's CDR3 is CASSTDRVTGNTIYF. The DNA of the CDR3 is TGTGCCTCCTCCACCGACAGGGTAACTGGAAACACCATATATTTT. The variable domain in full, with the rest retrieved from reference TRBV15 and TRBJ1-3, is DAMVIQNPRYQVTQFGKPVTLSCSQTLNHNVMYWYQQKSSQAPKLLFHYYDKDFNNEADTPDNFQSRRPNTSFCFLDIRSPGLGDTAMYLCASSTDRVTGNTIYFGEGSWLTVV.

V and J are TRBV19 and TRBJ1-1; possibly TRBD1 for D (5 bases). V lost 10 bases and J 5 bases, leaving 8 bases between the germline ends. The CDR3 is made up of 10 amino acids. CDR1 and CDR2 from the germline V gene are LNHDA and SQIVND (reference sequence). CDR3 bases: TGTGCCACCAGGGATACTGAAGCTTTCTTT. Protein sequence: CATRDTEAFF.

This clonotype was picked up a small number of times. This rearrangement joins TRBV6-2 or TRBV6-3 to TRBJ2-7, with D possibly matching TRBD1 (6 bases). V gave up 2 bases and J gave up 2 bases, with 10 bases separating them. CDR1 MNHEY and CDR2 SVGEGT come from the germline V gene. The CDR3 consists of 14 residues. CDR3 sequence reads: CASSYDRTAYEQYF. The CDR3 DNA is TGTGCCAGCAGTTACGACAGGACCGCCTACGAGCAGTACTTC.

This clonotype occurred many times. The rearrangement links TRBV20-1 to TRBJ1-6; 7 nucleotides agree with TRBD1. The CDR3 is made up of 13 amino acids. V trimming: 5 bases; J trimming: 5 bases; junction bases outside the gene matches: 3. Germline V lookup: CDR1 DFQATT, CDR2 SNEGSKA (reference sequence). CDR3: CSAVTGNNSPLHF. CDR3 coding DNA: TGCAGTGCTGTGACAGGGAATAATTCACCCCTCCACTTT.

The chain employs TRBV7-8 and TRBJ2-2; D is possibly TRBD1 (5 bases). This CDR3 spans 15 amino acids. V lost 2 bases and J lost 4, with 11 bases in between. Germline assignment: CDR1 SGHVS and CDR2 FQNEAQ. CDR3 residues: CASSLSRVTTGELFF. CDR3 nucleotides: TGTGCCAGCAGCTTATCCAGGGTTACCACCGGGGAGCTGTTTTTT.